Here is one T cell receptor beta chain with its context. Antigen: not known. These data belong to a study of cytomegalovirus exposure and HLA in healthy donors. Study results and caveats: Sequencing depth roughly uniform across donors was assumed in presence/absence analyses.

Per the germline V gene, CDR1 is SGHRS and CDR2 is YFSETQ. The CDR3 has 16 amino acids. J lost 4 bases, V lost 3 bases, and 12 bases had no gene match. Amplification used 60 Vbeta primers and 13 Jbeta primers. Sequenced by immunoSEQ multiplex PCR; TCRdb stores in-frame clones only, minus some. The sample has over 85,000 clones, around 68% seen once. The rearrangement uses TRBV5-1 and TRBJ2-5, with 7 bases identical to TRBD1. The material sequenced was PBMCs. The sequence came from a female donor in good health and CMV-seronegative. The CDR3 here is CASSWETGVRGETQYF. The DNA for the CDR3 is TGCGCCAGCAGCTGGGAAACAGGGGTAAGGGGAGAGACCCAGTACTTC.